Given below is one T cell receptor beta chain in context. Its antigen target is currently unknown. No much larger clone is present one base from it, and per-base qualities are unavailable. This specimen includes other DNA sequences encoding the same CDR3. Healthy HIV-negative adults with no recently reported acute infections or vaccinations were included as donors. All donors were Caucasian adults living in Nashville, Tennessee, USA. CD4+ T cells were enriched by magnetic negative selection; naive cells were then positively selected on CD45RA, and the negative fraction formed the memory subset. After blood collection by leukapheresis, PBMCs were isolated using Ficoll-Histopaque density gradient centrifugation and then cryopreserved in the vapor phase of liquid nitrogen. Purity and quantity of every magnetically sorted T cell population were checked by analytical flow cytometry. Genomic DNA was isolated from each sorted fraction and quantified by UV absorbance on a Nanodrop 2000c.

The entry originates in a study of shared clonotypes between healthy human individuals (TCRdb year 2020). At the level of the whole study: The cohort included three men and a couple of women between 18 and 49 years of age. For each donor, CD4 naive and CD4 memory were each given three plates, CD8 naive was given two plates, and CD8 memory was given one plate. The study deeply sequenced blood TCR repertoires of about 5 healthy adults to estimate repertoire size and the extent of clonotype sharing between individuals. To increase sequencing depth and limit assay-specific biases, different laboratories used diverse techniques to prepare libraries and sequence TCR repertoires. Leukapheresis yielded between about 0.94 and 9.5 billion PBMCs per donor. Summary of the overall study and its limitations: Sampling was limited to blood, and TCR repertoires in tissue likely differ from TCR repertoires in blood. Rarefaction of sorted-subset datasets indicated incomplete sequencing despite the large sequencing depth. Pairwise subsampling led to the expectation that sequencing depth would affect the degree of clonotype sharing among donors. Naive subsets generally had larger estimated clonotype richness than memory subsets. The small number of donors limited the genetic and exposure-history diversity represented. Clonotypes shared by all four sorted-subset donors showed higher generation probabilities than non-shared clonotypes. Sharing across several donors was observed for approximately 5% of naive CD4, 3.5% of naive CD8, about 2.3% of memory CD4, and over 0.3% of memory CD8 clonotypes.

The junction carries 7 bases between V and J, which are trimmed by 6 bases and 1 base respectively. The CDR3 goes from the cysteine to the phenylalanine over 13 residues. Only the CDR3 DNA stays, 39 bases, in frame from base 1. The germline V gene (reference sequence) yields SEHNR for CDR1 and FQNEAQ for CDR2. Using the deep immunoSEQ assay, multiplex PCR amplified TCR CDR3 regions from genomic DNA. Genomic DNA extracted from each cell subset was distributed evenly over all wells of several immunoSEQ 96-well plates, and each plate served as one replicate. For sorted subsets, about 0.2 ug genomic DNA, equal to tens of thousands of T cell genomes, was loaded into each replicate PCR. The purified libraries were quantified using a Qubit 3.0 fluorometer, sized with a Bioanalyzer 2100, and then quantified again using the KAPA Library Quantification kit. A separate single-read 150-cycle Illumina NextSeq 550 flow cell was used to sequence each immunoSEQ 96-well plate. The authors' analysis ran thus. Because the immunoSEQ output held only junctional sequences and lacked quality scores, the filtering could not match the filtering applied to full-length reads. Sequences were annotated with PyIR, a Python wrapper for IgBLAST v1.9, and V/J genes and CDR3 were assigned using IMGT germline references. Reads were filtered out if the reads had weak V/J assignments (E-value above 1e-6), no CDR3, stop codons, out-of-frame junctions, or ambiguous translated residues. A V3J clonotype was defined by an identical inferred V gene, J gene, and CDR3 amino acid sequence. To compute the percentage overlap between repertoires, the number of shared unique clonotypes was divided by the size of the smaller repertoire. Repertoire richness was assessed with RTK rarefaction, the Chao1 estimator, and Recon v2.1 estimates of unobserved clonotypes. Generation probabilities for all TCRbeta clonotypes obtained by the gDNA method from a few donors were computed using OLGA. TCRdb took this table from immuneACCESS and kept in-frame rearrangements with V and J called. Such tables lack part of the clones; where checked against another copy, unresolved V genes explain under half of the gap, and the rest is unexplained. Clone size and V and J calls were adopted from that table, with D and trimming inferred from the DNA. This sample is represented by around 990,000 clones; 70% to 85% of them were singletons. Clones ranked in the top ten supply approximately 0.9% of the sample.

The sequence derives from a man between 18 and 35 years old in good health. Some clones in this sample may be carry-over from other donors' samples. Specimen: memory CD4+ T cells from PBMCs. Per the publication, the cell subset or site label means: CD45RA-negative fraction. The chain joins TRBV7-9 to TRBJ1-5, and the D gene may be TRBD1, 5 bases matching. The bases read TGTGCCAGCAGTTCAGGGAGCAATCAGCCCCAGCATTTT. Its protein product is CASSSGSNQPQHF. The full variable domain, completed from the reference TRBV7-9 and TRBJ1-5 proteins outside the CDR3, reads DTGVSQNPRHKITKRGQNVTFRCDPISEHNRLYWYRQTLGQGPEFLTYFQNEAQLEKSRLLSDRFSAERPKGSFSTLEIQRTEQGDSAMYLCASSSGSNQPQHFGDGTRLSIL.